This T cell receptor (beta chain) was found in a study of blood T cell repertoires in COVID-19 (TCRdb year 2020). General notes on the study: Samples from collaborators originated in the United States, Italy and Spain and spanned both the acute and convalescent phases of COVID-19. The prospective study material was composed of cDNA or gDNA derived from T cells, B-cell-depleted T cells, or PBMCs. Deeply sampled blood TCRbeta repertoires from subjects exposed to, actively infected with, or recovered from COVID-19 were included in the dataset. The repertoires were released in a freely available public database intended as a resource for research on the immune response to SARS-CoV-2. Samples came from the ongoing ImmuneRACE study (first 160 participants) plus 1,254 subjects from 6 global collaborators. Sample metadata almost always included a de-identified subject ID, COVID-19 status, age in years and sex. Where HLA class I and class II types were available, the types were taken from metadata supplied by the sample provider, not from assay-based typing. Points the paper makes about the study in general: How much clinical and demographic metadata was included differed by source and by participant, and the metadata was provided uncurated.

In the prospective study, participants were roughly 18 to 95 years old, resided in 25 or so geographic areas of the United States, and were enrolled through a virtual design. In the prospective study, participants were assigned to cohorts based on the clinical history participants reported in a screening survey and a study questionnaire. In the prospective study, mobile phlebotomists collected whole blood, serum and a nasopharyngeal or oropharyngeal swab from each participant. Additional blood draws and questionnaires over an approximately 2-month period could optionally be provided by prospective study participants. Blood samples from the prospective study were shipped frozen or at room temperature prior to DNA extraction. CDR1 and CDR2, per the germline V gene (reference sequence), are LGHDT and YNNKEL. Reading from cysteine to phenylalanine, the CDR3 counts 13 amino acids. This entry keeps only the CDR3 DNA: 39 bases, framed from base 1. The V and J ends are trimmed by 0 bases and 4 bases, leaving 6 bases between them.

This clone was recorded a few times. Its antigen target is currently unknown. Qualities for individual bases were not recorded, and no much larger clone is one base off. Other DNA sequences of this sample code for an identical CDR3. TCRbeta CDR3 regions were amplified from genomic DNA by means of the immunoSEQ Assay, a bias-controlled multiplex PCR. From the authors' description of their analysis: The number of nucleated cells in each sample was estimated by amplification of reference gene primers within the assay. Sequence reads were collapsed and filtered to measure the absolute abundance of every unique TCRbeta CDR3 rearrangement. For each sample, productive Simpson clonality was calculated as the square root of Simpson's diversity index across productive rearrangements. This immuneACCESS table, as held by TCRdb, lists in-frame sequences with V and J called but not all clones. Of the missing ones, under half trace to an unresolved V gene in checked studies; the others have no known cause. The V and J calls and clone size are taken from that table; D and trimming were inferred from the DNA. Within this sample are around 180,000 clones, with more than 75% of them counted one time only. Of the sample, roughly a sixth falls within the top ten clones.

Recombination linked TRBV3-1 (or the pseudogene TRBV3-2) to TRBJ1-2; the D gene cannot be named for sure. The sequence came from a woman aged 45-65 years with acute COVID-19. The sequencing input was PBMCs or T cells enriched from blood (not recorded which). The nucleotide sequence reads TGTGCCAGCAGCCAAGATGGCCCCTATGGCTACACCTTC. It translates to CASSQDGPYGYTF.